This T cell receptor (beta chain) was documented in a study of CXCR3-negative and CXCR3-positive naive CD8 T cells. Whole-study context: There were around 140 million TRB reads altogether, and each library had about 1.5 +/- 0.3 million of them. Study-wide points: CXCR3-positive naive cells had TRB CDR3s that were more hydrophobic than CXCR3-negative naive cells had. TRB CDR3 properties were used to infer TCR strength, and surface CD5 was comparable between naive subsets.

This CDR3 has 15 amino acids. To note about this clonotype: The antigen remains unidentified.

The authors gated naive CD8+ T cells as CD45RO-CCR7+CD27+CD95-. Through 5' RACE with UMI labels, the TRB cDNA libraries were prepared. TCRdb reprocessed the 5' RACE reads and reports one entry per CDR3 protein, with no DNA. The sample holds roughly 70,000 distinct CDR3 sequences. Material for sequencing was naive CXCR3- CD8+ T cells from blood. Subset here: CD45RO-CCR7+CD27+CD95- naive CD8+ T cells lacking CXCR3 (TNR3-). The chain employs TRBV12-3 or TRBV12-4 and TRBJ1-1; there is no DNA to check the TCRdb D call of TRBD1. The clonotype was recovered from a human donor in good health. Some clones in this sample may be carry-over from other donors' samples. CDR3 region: CASRDPGPANTEAFF.